This TCR beta chain was identified during a study of technical replicates of blood from several donors. Clones were read by immunoSEQ multiplex PCR, and TCRdb kept only the in-frame ones, dropping some. The repertoire includes over 85,000 clones, about 95% of them detected once, and less than 0.35% sits in the top ten. CDR1 and CDR2 (germline): LGHNA, YSLEER. The ends lost 3 bases at V and 2 bases at J; junction bases unmatched: 9. The CDR3 is 16 residues long. Sequenced input: T cells isolated from PBMCs. The genes are TRBV4-3 and TRBJ2-5; 7 bases line up with TRBD1. This sequence originates from a human donor in good health. CDR3 sequence (DNA): TGCGCCAGCAGCCAGGCCTGGGACAGCGAGCAAGAGACCCAGTACTTC. This translates into CASSQAWDSEQETQYF.